This T cell receptor (beta chain) was identified in a study of glioma-infiltrating T cells after dendritic cell vaccination. Study background: Between about 2002 and 2013, patients got autologous tumor lysate-pulsed dendritic cell vaccines. Study results and caveats: Patients with more pretreatment TILs had longer time to progression and survival.

V lost 0 bases and J 5 bases, leaving 10 bases between the germline ends. The germline V gene has CDR1 WSHSY and CDR2 SAAADI. This CDR3 comprises 14 residues. Up to 2 ug genomic DNA was used for TCRB CDR3 amplification. Assay: immunoSEQ multiplex PCR; the TCRdb copy retains only in-frame clones and omits some. Of some 70,000 clones in the sample, about 86% were seen once. With regard to this clone: No antigen is known for it.

The V call is TRBV10-2, the J call TRBJ1-1; D perhaps matches TRBD1 (5 bases). The TCR comes from a human donor with glioblastoma. Sequenced here: blood, sampled before dendritic cell vaccination. The CDR3 loop is CASSESRGMTEAFF. CDR3 in DNA: TGCGCCAGCAGTGAGTCTCGGGGGATGACTGAAGCTTTCTTT.